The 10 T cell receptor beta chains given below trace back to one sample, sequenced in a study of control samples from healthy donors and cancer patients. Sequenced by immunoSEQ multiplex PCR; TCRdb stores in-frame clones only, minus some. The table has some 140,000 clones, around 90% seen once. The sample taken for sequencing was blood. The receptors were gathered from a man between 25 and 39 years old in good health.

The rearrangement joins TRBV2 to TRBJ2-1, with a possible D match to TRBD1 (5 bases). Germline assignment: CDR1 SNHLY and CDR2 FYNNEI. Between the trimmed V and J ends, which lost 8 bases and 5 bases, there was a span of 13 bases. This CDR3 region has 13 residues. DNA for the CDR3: TGTGCCAGCCAAAAACAGGAAAACAATGAGCAGTTCTTC. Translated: CASQKQENNEQFF.

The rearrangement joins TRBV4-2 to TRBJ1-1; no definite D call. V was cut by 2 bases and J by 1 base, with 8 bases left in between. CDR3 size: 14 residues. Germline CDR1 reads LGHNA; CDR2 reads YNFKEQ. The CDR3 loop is CASSQNPPNTEAFF. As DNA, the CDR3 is TGTGCCAGCAGCCAAAACCCCCCGAACACTGAAGCTTTCTTT.

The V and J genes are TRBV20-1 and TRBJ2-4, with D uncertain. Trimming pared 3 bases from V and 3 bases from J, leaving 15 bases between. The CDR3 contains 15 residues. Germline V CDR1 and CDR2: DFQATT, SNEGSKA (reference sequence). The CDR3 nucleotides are TGCAGTGCTAGTGAACACCGGAACAGCAAAAACATTCAGTACTTC. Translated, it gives CSASEHRNSKNIQYF.

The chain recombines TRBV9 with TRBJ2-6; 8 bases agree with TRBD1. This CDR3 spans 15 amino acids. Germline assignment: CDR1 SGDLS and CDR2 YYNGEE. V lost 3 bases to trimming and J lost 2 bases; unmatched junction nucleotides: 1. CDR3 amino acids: CASSATGAGANVLTF. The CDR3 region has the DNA TGTGCCAGCAGCGCGACAGGGGCTGGGGCCAACGTCCTGACTTTC. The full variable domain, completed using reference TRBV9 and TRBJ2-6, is DSGVTQTPKHLITATGQRVTLRCSPRSGDLSVYWYQQSLDQGLQFLIQYYNGEERAKGNILERFSAQQFPDLHSELNLSSLELGDSALYFCASSATGAGANVLTFGAGSRLTVL.

CDR3 amino acids: CASSSSAQETQYF. The CDR3 coding sequence is TGTGCCAGCAGTTCTAGTGCACAAGAGACCCAGTACTTC. The rearrangement joins TRBV28 to TRBJ2-5; D remains unclear. Trimming stripped 4 bases from V and 2 bases from J, with 8 bases between. This CDR3 comprises 13 residues. The germline V gene encodes CDR1 MDHEN and CDR2 SYDVKM.

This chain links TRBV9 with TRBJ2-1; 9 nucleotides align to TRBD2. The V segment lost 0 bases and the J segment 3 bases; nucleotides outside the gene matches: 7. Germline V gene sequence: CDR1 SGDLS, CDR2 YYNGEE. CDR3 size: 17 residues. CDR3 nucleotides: TGTGCCAGCAGCGTAGGGCTGGGACTAGCTTTCTACAATGAGCAGTTCTTC. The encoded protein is CASSVGLGLAFYNEQFF.

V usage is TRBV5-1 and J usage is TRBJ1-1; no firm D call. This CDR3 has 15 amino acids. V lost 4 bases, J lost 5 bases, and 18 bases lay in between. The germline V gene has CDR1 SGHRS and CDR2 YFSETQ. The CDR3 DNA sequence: TGCGCCAGCAGCCCGTGGGGAGGGAGTGGGACTGAAGCTTTCTTT. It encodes CASSPWGGSGTEAFF.

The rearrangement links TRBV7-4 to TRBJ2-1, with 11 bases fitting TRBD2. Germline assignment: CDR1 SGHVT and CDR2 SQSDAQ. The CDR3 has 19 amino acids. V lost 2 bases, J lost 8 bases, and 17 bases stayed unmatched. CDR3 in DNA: TGTGCCAGCAGCTTATCTCATAGCGGGAGGGCCCCCCGCGGCCATGAGCAGTTCTTC. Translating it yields CASSLSHSGRAPRGHEQFF.

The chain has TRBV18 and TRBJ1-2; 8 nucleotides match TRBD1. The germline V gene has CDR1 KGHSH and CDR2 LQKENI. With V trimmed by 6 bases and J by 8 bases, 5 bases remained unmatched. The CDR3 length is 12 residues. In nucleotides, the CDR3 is TGTGCCAGCTCCCGGACAGGGCAAGGCTACACCTTC. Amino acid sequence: CASSRTGQGYTF.

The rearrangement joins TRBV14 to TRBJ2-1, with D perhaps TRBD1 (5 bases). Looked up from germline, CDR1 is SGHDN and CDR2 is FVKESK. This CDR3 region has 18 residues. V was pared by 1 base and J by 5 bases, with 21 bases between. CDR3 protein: CASSQVSIFDSPNNEQFF. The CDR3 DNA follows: TGTGCCAGCAGCCAAGTATCTATCTTCGACAGTCCAAACAATGAGCAGTTCTTC.